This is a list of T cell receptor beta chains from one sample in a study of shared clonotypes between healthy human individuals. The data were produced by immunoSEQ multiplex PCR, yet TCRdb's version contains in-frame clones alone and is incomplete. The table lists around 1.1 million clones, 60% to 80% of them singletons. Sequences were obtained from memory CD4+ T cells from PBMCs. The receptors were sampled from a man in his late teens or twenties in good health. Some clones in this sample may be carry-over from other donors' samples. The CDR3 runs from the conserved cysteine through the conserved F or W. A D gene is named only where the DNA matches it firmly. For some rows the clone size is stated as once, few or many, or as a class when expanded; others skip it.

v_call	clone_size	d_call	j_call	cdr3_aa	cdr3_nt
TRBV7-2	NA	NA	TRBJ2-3	CASSLARGADTQYF	TGTGCCAGCAGCTTAGCGAGAGGGGCAGATACGCAGTATTTT
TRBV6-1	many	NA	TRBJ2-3	CASSVVATGDTQYF	TGTGCCAGCAGTGTGGTAGCAACGGGAGATACGCAGTATTTT
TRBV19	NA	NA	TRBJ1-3	CASSIMGNPGNTIYF	TGTGCCAGTAGCATAATGGGGAATCCGGGAAACACCATATATTTT
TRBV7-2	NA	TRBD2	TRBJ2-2	CASSQGLAAAAGELFF	TGTGCCAGCAGCCAGGGACTAGCGGCCGCCGCCGGGGAGCTGTTTTTT
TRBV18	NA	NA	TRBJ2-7	CASSPTQGPGYEQYF	TGTGCCAGCTCACCAACCCAAGGACCAGGGTATGAGCAGTACTTC
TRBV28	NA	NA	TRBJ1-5	CASRTSGHRSNQPQHF	TGTGCCAGCAGAACATCGGGACACAGGAGCAATCAGCCCCAGCATTTT
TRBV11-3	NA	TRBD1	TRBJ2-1	CASSSEGQGKFF	TGTGCCAGCAGCTCGGAAGGACAGGGGAAGTTCTTC
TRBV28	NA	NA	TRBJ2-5	CASSFGGGTAQETQYF	TGTGCCAGCAGTTTTGGGGGAGGTACGGCCCAAGAGACCCAGTACTTC
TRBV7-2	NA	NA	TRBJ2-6	CASSYGRQGLSGANVLTF	TGTGCCAGCAGCTACGGGCGGCAGGGGCTCTCTGGGGCCAACGTCCTGACTTTC
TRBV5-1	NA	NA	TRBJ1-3	CASKDGGSGNTIYF	TGCGCCAGCAAGGACGGAGGCTCTGGAAACACCATATATTTT
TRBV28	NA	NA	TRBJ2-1	CASDSTPSASLHEQFF	TGTGCCAGCGATTCAACCCCCTCGGCTAGCCTCCATGAGCAGTTCTTC
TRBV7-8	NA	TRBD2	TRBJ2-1	CASGLAGYNEQFF	TGTGCCAGCGGACTAGCCGGCTACAATGAGCAGTTCTTC
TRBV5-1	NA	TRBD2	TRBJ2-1	CASSLVSSGYNEQFF	TGCGCCAGCAGCTTGGTGTCTAGCGGTTACAATGAGCAGTTCTTC
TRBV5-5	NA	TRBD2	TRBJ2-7	CASSPIGGAVNEQYF	TGTGCCAGCAGCCCCATCGGGGGGGCCGTTAACGAGCAGTACTTC
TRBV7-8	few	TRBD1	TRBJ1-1	CASSLVDRGAGGRNTEAFF	TGTGCCAGCAGCTTAGTTGACAGGGGGGCCGGGGGTAGAAACACTGAAGCTTTCTTT
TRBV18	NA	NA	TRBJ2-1	CASSLSRAAAYNEQFF	TGTGCCAGCTCTCTTTCGAGGGCGGCTGCCTACAATGAGCAGTTCTTC
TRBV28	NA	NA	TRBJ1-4	CASSLLNEKLFF	TGTGCCAGCAGTTTACTTAATGAAAAACTGTTTTTT
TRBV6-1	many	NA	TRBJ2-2	CAGQGSGPQLLSF	TGTGCCGGGCAGGGATCGGGACCCCAGTTACTGTCTTTT
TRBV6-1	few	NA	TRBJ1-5	CASSAPNQPQHF	TGTGCCAGCAGTGCACCCAATCAGCCCCAGCATTTT
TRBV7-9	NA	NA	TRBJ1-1	CASSLIRSNTEAFF	TGTGCCAGCAGCTTAATCAGGTCGAACACTGAAGCTTTCTTT
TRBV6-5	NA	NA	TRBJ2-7	CASSYKPGVLSYEQYF	TGTGCCAGCAGTTACAAACCAGGGGTTTTATCCTACGAGCAGTACTTC
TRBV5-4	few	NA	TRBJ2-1	CASTAGTYNEQFF	TGTGCCAGCACGGCAGGGACCTACAATGAGCAGTTCTTC
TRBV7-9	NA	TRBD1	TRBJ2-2	CASSSRTGPGTGELFF	TGTGCCAGCAGCTCAAGGACAGGGCCAGGCACCGGGGAGCTGTTTTTT
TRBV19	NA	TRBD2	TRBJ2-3	CASSARLARLGTDTQYF	TGTGCCAGTAGCGCCCGACTAGCCCGATTAGGCACAGATACGCAGTATTTT
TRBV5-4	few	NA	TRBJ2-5	CASSLDRETQYF	TGTGCCAGCAGCTTGGATCGGGAGACCCAGTACTTC
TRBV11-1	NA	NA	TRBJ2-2	CASSLMGTRRELFF	TGTGCCAGCAGCTTAATGGGGACCCGGCGGGAGCTGTTTTTT
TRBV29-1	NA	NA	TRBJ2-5	CSVRGAGQETQYF	TGCAGCGTCAGGGGGGCAGGGCAAGAGACCCAGTACTTC
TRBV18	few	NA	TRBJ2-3	CASSPPGVQGGSYF	TGTGCCAGCTCACCACCGGGGGTTCAAGGGGGTTCGTATTTT
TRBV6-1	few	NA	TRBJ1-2	CASRLPGTRGYTF	TGTGCCAGCAGGCTCCCGGGGACTCGGGGCTACACCTTC
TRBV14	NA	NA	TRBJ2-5	CASSAGETQYF	TGTGCCAGCAGCGCGGGGGAGACCCAGTACTTC
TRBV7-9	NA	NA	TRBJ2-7	CASSLGQRGEQYF	TGTGCCAGCAGCTTAGGCCAACGGGGCGAGCAGTACTTC
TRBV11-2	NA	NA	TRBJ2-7	CASSLEYASYEQYF	TGTGCCAGCAGCTTAGAGTACGCGTCCTACGAGCAGTACTTC
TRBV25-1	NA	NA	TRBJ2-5	CASSGESGSLGETQYF	TGTGCCAGCAGTGGGGAGAGTGGGAGTTTGGGGGAGACCCAGTACTTC
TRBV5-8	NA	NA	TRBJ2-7	CASSLYLGTYEQYF	TGTGCCAGCAGCTTATATCTGGGAACCTACGAGCAGTACTTC
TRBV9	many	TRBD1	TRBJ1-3	CASSARTGAISGNTIYF	TGTGCCAGCAGCGCTAGGACAGGGGCAATCTCTGGAAACACCATATATTTT